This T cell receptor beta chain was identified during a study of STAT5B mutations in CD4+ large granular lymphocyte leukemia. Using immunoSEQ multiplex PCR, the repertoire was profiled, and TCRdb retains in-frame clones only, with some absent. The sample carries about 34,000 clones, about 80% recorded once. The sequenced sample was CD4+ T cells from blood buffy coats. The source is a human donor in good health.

Here the CDR3 DNA reads TGTGCCAGCAGTTACCGGGCGGACCGACCTTACGAGCAGTACTTC. It is translated as CASSYRADRPYEQYF. V gene TRBV6-6 combines with J gene TRBJ2-7; no definite D call. CDR1 is MNHNY and CDR2 is SVGAGI in the germline V gene (reference sequence). V was shortened by 2 bases and J by 4 bases, with 15 bases between the two germline ends. This CDR3 has 15 amino acids.